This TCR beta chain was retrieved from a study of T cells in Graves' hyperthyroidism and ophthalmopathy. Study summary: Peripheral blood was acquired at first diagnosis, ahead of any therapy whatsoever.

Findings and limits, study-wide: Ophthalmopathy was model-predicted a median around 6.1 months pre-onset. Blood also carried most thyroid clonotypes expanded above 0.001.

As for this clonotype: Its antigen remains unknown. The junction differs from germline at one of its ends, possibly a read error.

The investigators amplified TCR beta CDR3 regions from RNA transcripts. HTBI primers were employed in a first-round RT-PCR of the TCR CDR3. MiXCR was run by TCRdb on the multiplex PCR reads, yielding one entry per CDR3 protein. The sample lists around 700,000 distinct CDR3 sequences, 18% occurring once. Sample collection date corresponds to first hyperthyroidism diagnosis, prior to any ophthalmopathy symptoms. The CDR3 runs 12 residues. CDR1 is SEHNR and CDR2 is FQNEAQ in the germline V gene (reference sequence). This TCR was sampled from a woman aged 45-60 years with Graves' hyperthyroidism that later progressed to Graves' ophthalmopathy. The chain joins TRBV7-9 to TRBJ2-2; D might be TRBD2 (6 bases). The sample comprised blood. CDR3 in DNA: TGCTGTGGGGACTGGAACACCGGGGAGCTGTTTTTT. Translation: CCGDWNTGELFF. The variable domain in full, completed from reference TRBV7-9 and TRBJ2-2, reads DTGVSQNPRHKITKRGQNVTFRCDPISEHNRLYWYRQTLGQGPEFLTYFQNEAQLEKSRLLSDRFSAERPKGSFSTLEIQRTEQGDSAMYLCCGDWNTGELFFGEGSRLTVL.